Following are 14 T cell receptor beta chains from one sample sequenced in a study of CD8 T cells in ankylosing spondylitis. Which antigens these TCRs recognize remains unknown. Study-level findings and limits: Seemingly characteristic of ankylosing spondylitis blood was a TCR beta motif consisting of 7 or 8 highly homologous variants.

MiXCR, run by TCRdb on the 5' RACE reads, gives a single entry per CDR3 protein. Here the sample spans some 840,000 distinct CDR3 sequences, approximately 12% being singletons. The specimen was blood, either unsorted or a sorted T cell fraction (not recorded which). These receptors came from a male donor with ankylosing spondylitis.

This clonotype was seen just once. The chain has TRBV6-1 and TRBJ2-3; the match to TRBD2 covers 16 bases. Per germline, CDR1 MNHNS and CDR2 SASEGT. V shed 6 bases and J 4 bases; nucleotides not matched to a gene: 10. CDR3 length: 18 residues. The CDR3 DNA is TGTGCCAGCAGGGCCGGGACTAGCGGGAGGGCGCGGTCAGATACGCAGTATTTT. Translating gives CASRAGTSGRARSDTQYF.

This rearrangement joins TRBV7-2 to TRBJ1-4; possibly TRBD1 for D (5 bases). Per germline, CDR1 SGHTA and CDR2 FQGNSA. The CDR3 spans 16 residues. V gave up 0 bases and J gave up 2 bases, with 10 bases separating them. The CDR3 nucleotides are TGTGCCAGCAGCTTAGCAGTCGGGGGGACTAATGAAAAACTGTTTTTT. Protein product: CASSLAVGGTNEKLFF.

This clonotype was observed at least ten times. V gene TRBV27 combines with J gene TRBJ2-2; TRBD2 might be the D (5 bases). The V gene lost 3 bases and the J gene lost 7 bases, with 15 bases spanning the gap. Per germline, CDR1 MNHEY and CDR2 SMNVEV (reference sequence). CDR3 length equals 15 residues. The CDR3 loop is CASSFFSVEGGELFF. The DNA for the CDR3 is TGTGCCAGCAGTTTCTTCTCTGTAGAGGGCGGGGAGCTGTTTTTT.

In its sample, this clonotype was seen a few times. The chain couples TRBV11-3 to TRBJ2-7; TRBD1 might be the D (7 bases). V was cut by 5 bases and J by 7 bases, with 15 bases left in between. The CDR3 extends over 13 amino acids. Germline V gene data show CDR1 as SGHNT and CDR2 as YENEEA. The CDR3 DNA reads TGTGCCAGCAGCATCGACAGGGCGGGGGAGCAGTACTTC. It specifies CASSIDRAGEQYF. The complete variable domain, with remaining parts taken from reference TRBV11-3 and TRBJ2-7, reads EAGVVQSPRYKIIEKKQPVAFWCNPISGHNTLYWYLQNLGQGPELLIRYENEEAVDDSQLPKDRFSAERLKGVDSTLKIQPAELGDSAVYLCASSIDRAGEQYFGPGTRLTVT.

For the CDR3, the DNA is TGCAGTGCTAGCCGTAGCGGGAGAGCCTATGAGCAGTTCTTC. Translation: CSASRSGRAYEQFF. The V call is TRBV20-1, the J call TRBJ2-1; 9 nucleotides match TRBD2. V dropped 3 bases and J dropped 8; count of bases not matched to a gene: 8. This CDR3 spans 14 amino acids. Germline V gene lookup returns CDR1 DFQATT and CDR2 SNEGSKA (reference sequence).

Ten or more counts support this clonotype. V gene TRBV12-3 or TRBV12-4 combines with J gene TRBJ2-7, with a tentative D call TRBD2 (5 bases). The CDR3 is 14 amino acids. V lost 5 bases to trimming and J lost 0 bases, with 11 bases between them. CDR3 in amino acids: CASSRGLSSYEQYF. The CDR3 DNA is TGTGCCAGCAGTCGAGGACTGTCCTCCTACGAGCAGTACTTC.

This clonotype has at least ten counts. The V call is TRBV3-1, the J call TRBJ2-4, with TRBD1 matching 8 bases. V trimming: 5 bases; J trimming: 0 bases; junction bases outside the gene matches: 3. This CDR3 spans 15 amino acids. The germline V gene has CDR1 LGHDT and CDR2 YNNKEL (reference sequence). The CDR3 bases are TGTGCCAGCAGCGACAGGGGACTAGCCAAAAACATTCAGTACTTC. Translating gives CASSDRGLAKNIQYF.

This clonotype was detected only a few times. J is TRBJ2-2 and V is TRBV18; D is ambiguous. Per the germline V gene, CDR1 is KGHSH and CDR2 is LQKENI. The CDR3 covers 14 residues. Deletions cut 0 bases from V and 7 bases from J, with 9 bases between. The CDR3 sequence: CASSPPSRIGELFF. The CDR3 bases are TGTGCCAGCTCACCACCATCGCGCATCGGGGAGCTGTTTTTT. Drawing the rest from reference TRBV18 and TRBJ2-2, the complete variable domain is NAGVMQNPRHLVRRRGQEARLRCSPMKGHSHVYWYRQLPEEGLKFMVYLQKENIIDESGMPKERFSAEFPKEGPSILRIQQVVRGDSAAYFCASSPPSRIGELFFGEGSRLTVL.

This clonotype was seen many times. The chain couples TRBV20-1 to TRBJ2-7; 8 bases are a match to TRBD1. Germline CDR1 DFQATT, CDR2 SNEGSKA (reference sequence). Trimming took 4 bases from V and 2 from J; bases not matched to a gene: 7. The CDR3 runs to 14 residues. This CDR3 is CSAKVTGGPYEQYF. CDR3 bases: TGCAGTGCTAAAGTCACAGGGGGGCCCTACGAGCAGTACTTC.

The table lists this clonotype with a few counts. The CDR3 region has the DNA TGCGCCAGCAGAAACTTAATCACAGATACGCAGTATTTT. It specifies CASRNLITDTQYF. The gene calls are TRBV5-1 and TRBJ2-3; no clear D. Trimming stripped 5 bases from V and 2 bases from J, with 9 bases between. CDR3 size: 13 residues. Per the germline V gene, CDR1 is SGHRS and CDR2 is YFSETQ.

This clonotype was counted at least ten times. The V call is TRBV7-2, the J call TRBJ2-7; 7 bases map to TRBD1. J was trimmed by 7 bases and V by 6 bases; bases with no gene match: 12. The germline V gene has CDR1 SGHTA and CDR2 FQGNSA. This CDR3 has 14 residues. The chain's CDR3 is CASSSVPGQREQYF. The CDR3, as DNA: TGTGCCAGCAGTTCCGTACCGGGACAGAGGGAGCAGTACTTC.

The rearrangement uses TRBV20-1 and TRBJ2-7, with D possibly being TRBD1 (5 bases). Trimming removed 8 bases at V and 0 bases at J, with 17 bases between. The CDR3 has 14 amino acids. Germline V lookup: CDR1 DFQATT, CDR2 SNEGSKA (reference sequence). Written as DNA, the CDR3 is TGCAGTTCTTCAAAGGGGTGGAGCTCCTACGAGCAGTACTTC. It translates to CSSSKGWSSYEQYF.

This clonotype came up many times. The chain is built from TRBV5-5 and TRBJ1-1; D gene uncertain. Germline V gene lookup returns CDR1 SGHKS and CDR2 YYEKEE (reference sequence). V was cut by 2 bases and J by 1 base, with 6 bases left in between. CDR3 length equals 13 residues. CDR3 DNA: TGTGCCAGCAGCTTCTATCGGAACACTGAAGCTTTCTTT. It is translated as CASSFYRNTEAFF.

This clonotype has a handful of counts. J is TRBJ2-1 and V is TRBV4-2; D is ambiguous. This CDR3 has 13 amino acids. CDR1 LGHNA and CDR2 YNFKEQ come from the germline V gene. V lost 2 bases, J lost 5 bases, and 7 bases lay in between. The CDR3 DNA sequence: TGTGCCAGCAGCCAAAACCGGGACAATGAGCAGTTCTTC. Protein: CASSQNRDNEQFF.